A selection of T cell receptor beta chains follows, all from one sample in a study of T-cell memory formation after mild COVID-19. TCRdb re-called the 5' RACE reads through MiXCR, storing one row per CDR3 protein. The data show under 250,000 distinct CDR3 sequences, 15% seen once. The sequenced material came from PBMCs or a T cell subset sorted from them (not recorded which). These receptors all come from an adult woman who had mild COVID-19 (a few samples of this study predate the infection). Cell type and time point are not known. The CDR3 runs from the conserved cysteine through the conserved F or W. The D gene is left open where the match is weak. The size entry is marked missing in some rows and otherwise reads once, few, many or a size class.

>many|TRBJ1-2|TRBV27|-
CASKATEDFYGYTF
TGTGCCAGCAAAGCTACAGAAGACTTCTATGGCTACACCTTC
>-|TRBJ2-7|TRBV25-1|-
CASWGPPTYEQYF
TGTGCCAGCTGGGGACCCCCGACCTACGAGCAGTACTTC
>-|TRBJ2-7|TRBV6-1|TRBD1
CASSEQTGASYEQYF
TGTGCCAGTAGTGAACAGACAGGGGCCTCCTACGAGCAGTACTTC
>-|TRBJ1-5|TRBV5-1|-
CASSLDDNQPQHF
TGCGCCAGCAGCTTGGATGACAATCAGCCCCAGCATTTT
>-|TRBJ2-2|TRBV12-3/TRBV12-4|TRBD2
CASSFSASGPGELFF
TGTGCCAGCAGTTTCTCGGCTAGCGGTCCCGGGGAGCTGTTTTTT
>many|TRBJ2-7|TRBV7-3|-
CASSLGQGPSYEQYF
TGTGCCAGCAGCTTAGGGCAGGGCCCCTCCTACGAGCAGTACTTC
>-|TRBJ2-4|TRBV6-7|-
CAGLRGILGNIQYF
TGTGCCGGATTAAGGGGGATTTTGGGAAACATTCAGTACTTC
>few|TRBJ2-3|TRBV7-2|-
CASSPGLPSTDTQYF
TGTGCCAGCAGCCCCGGACTACCCAGCACAGATACGCAGTATTTT
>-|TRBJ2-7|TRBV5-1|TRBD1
CASSLRLTGGNYGQYF
TGCGCCAGCAGCTTGAGACTCACAGGGGGCAACTACGGGCAGTACTTC
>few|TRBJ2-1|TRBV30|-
CAWKSGLISYNEQFF
TGTGCCTGGAAGTCAGGGCTCATTAGCTACAATGAGCAGTTCTTC
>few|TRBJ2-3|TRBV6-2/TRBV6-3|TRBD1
CASSRGQGRSDTQYF
TGTGCCAGCAGTCGGGGACAGGGACGGTCGGATACGCAGTATTTT
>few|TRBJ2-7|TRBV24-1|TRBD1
CATSDPRPDRGRPYEQYF
TGTGCCACCAGTGATCCACGCCCTGACAGGGGGCGCCCCTACGAGCAGTACTTC
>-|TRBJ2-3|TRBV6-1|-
CASSDAFASADTQYF
TGTGCCAGCAGTGACGCCTTCGCGTCGGCAGATACGCAGTATTTT
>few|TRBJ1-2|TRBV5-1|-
CASSTDGDYGYTF
TGCGCCAGCAGCACCGACGGCGACTATGGCTACACCTTC
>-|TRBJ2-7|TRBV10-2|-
CASSEGGPYEQYF
TGCGCCAGCAGTGAAGGGGGACCCTACGAGCAGTACTTC
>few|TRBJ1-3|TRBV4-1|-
CASSQDQQGYGNTIYF
TGCGCCAGCAGCCAAGATCAACAGGGATACGGAAACACCATATATTTT
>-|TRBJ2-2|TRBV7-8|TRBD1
CASSPRRDRANTGELFF
TGTGCCAGCAGCCCTCGTCGGGACAGGGCTAACACCGGGGAGCTGTTTTTT
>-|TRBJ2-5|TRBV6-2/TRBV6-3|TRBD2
CASSYSTAGTEETQYF
TGTGCCAGCAGTTACTCGACAGCGGGGACCGAAGAGACCCAGTACTTC
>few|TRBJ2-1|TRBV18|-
CASSPLTGSNEQFF
TGTGCCAGCTCACCACTTACAGGGAGCAATGAGCAGTTCTTC
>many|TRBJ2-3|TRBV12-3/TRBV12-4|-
CASSYRGLTDTQYF
TGTGCCAGCAGTTACAGGGGACTGACAGATACGCAGTATTTT
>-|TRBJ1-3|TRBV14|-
CASTPLNPGNTIYF
TGTGCCAGCACCCCCCTGAACCCTGGAAACACCATATATTTT
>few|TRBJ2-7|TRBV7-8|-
CASSLGLTTTYEQYF
TGTGCCAGCAGCTTGGGACTGACAACCACCTACGAGCAGTACTTC
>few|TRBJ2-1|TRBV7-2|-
CASSLGWSLIYNEQFF
TGTGCCAGCAGCTTAGGCTGGAGCTTGATTTACAATGAGCAGTTCTTC
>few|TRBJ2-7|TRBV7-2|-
CASSLRTEHEQYF
TGTGCCAGCAGCTTACGGACCGAGCACGAGCAGTACTTC
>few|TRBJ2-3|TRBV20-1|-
CSALRVRSLADTQYF
TGCAGTGCCCTCCGGGTCCGGAGTTTAGCAGATACGCAGTATTTT
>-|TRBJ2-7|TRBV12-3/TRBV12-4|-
CASSHSPRRNEQYF
TGTGCCAGCAGTCACTCACCCCGTCGGAATGAGCAGTACTTC
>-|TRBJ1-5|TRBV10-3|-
CAISEFPHQPQHF
TGTGCCATCAGTGAGTTTCCTCATCAGCCCCAGCATTTT
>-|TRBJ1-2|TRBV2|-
CASSALARSLYGYTF
TGTGCCAGCAGTGCTCTCGCTAGGAGTCTCTATGGCTACACCTTC
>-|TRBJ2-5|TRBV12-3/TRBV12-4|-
CASSFSESETQYF
TGTGCCAGCAGTTTTAGCGAATCCGAGACCCAGTACTTC
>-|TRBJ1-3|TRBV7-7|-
CASSSAVGVGNTIYF
TGTGCCAGCAGCTCAGCGGTAGGGGTTGGAAACACCATATATTTT
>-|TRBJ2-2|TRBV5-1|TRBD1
CASSSGTGGYTGELFF
TGCGCCAGCAGCTCCGGGACAGGGGGGTACACCGGGGAGCTGTTTTTT
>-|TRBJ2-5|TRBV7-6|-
CASSLVAEKTQYF
TGTGCCAGCAGCTTAGTAGCTGAAAAGACCCAGTACTTC
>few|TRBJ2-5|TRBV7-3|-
CASSPISQRQETQYF
TGTGCCAGCAGCCCCATCTCCCAGCGGCAAGAGACCCAGTACTTC
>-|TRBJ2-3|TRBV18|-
CASSPKVAGITDTQYF
TGTGCCAGCTCACCAAAAGTTGCAGGGATCACAGATACGCAGTATTTT
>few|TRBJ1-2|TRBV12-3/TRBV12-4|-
CASRWTDTNYGYTF
TGTGCCAGCAGATGGACCGACACTAACTATGGCTACACCTTC
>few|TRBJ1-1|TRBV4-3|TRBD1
CASSQGLPGTGGNTEAFF
TGCGCCAGCAGCCAAGGTCTCCCGGGGACAGGGGGTAACACTGAAGCTTTCTTT
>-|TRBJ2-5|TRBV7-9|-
CASSLSPETQYF
TGTGCCAGCAGCTTATCTCCGGAGACCCAGTACTTC
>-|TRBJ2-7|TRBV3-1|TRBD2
CASSLGGRPDYEQYF
TGTGCCAGCAGCCTTGGCGGGAGACCCGACTACGAGCAGTACTTC
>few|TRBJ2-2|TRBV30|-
CAWRDRRTGELFF
TGTGCCTGGAGGGATAGGCGAACCGGGGAGCTGTTTTTT
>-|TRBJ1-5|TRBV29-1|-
CSVREGSNQPQHF
TGCAGCGTTAGGGAAGGGAGCAATCAGCCCCAGCATTTT
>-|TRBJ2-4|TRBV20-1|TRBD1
CSAAGTGQNSKNIQYF
TGCAGTGCCGCCGGGACAGGGCAAAATTCCAAAAACATTCAGTACTTC
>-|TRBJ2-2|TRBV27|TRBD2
CASSALAGQANTGELFF
TGTGCCAGCAGTGCACTAGCGGGGCAAGCGAACACCGGGGAGCTGTTTTTT
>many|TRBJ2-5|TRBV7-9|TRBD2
CASSLAGAETQYF
TGCGCCAGCAGCTTGGCGGGAGCGGAGACCCAGTACTTC
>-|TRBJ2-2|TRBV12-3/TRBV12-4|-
CASRVQNTGELFF
TGTGCCAGCAGGGTACAGAACACCGGGGAGCTGTTTTTT
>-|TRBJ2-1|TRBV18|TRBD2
CASSGLIAGEGNEQFF
TGTGCCAGCTCAGGACTCATAGCGGGAGAAGGCAATGAGCAGTTCTTC
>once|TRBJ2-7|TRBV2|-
CASRPGQIEQYF
TGTGCCAGCAGGCCCGGACAGATCGAGCAGTACTTC
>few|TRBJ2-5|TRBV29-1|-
CSVMDTPQETQYF
TGCAGCGTGATGGACACCCCTCAAGAGACCCAGTACTTC
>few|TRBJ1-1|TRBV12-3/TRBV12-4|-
CASSLGVWGNTEAFF
TGTGCCAGCAGTTTAGGCGTATGGGGGAACACTGAAGCTTTCTTT
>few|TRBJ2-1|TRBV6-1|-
CASSEKPGVIEQFF
TGTGCCAGCAGTGAAAAGCCCGGGGTCATTGAGCAGTTCTTC
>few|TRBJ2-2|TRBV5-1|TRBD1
CASSPDRPTGELFF
TGCGCCAGCAGCCCGGACAGGCCCACCGGGGAGCTGTTTTTT
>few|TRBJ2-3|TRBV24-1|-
CATSDDAGTTQYF
TGTGCCACCAGTGATGATGCCGGGACAACGCAGTATTTT
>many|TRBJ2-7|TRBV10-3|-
CAISESKTKGRQYF
TGTGCCATCAGTGAGTCGAAGACTAAGGGCAGGCAGTACTTC
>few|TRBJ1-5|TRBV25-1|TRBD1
CASSNKDRVRSQPQHF
TGTGCCAGCAGTAACAAGGACAGGGTGCGGAGTCAGCCCCAGCATTTT
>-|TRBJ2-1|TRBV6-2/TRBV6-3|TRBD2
CASSYSSLAGIYNEQFF
TGTGCCAGCAGTTACTCTTCTCTAGCGGGTATATACAATGAGCAGTTCTTC
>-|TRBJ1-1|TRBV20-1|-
CSVLDTLTEAFF
TGCAGTGTATTGGACACTCTTACTGAAGCTTTCTTT
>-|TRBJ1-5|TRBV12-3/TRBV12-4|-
CASTTGTYSNQPQHF
TGTGCCAGCACGACAGGCACGTATAGCAATCAGCCCCAGCATTTT
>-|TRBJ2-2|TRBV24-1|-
CATSALGVTGELFF
TGTGCCACCAGTGCGTTGGGGGTCACCGGGGAGCTGTTTTTT